What follows are 32 T cell receptor beta chains derived from one specimen sequenced in a study of shared clonotypes between healthy human individuals. This table comes from immunoSEQ multiplex PCR, and its TCRdb copy is limited to in-frame clones, with some not included. The sample lists about 480,000 clones; 70% to 80% were seen once. Sequencing was done on a sample of PBMCs. The receptors derive from a woman between 35 and 50 years old in good health. Some clones in this sample may be carry-over from other donors' samples.

The V call is TRBV28, the J call TRBJ2-1; 9 nucleotides align to TRBD1. The CDR3 totals 15 residues. Germline V lookup: CDR1 MDHEN, CDR2 SYDVKM. V was pared by 5 bases and J by 10 bases, with 12 bases of the junction left unmatched. The CDR3 here is CASSTPGTGRREQFF. The CDR3 nucleotides read TGTGCCAGCAGTACCCCCGGGACAGGGCGTCGGGAGCAGTTCTTC.

The chain employs TRBV18 and TRBJ2-1; unclear D gene. Germline CDR1 and CDR2: KGHSH and LQKENI. Trimming removed 0 bases from V and 10 bases from J, with 13 bases in between. The CDR3 totals 14 residues. The CDR3 DNA is TGTGCCAGCTCACCACCTAAGGCGTCGCGGGAGCAGTTCTTC. Encoded protein: CASSPPKASREQFF.

The CDR3 DNA sequence: TGTGCCAGCAGTTTTCCGGGCGGGAGCTACAATGAGCAGTTCTTC. This codes for CASSFPGGSYNEQFF. The rearrangement links TRBV28 to TRBJ2-1; 7 bases are shared with TRBD2. V lost 3 bases, J lost 3 bases, and 5 bases stayed unmatched. This CDR3 contains 15 residues. CDR1 is MDHEN, CDR2 SYDVKM, per germline.

The V and J genes are TRBV29-1 and TRBJ2-1; 11 positions match TRBD2. Trimming at V came to 6 bases and at J to 5 bases, leaving 3 bases not matched to a gene. The CDR3 is 13 amino acids. Germline V gene sequence: CDR1 SQVTM, CDR2 ANQGSEA. The CDR3 DNA sequence: TGCAGCGTCGGGACTAGCGGAGACAATGAGCAGTTCTTC. Amino acid sequence: CSVGTSGDNEQFF.

The chain joins TRBV18 to TRBJ2-1; 11 bases line up with TRBD1. V trimming: 3 bases; J trimming: 8 bases; junction bases outside the gene matches: 6. Germline-derived CDR1 and CDR2 are KGHSH and LQKENI. This CDR3 has 15 residues. The CDR3 here is CASSPGTGGVYEQFF. The CDR3 DNA sequence: TGTGCCAGCTCACCCGGGACAGGGGGGGTCTATGAGCAGTTCTTC.

This clone showed up many times. The chain recombines TRBV4-3 with TRBJ2-1; TRBD2 might be the D (6 bases). V lost 0 bases to trimming and J lost 7 bases, with 16 bases between them. Germline V gives CDR1 LGHNA, CDR2 YSLEER. The CDR3 has 16 residues. CDR3 sequence (DNA): TGCGCCAGCAGCCAAGATCCGGGACTTCAGATTAATGAGCAGTTCTTC. The encoded protein is CASSQDPGLQINEQFF.

This clone was counted many times. The V call is TRBV6-6, the J call TRBJ2-1; 8 nucleotides align to TRBD1. The germline gives CDR1 MNHNY, CDR2 SVGAGI (reference sequence). This CDR3 spans 12 amino acids. The trim removed 6 bases at V and 9 bases at J, leaving 4 bases unmatched. The CDR3 region is CASSPGGLEQFF. The CDR3 DNA follows: TGTGCCAGCAGCCCAGGGGGCCTTGAGCAGTTCTTC.

The chain links TRBV5-1 to TRBJ2-7; no definite D call. The CDR3 extends over 11 amino acids. Per the germline V gene, CDR1 is SGHRS and CDR2 is YFSETQ. V shed 3 bases and J shed 3 bases, with 4 bases lying between them. CDR3 region: CASSWGYEQYF. The CDR3, as DNA: TGCGCCAGCAGCTGGGGCTACGAGCAGTACTTC.

The chain employs TRBV27 and TRBJ2-7; possibly TRBD2 for D (7 bases). CDR3 size: 12 residues. V was clipped by 8 bases and J by 3 bases, with 11 bases between them. Germline CDR1 and CDR2: MNHEY and SMNVEV (reference sequence). CDR3 protein: CASGGAIYEQYF. CDR3 nucleotide sequence: TGTGCCAGCGGGGGGGCGATCTACGAGCAGTACTTC.

This clone was observed many times. The sample contains more than one DNA sequence encoding this CDR3. The chain links TRBV25-1 to TRBJ2-1; a possible D gene is TRBD2 (5 bases). Germline V gene sequence: CDR1 MGHDK, CDR2 SYGVNS. This CDR3 has 14 residues. Trimming removed 3 bases from V and 4 bases from J, with 10 bases in between. The CDR3: CASSDSGSYNEQFF. The DNA of the CDR3 is TGTGCCAGCAGTGACAGCGGATCTTACAATGAGCAGTTCTTC.

This chain joins TRBV7-9 and TRBJ1-5; 9 bases are a match to TRBD1. Per germline, CDR1 SEHNR and CDR2 FQNEAQ (reference sequence). V lost 3 bases to trimming and J lost 5 bases; unmatched junction nucleotides: 2. The CDR3 covers 14 residues. This CDR3 reads CASSLGTGYQPQHF. DNA of the CDR3: TGTGCCAGCAGCTTGGGGACAGGGTATCAGCCCCAGCATTTT.

This chain joins TRBV5-6 and TRBJ2-3; 10 positions agree with TRBD1. The CDR3 extends over 15 amino acids. V dropped 4 bases and J dropped 3; count of bases not matched to a gene: 5. Looked up from germline, CDR1 is SGHDT and CDR2 is YYEEEE. CDR3 in amino acids: CASSRDRGLTDTQYF. CDR3 bases: TGTGCCAGCAGCCGAGACAGGGGGCTGACAGATACGCAGTATTTT. Using reference TRBV5-6 and TRBJ2-3 for the parts outside the CDR3, the full variable domain is DAGVTQSPTHLIKTRGQQVTLRCSPKSGHDTVSWYQQALGQGPQFIFQYYEEEERQRGNFPDRFSGHQFPNYSSELNVNALLLGDSALYLCASSRDRGLTDTQYFGPGTRLTVL.

This sequence joins TRBV6-1 and TRBJ2-7, with 12 positions matching TRBD2. This CDR3 comprises 15 residues. Germline V lookup: CDR1 MNHNS, CDR2 SASEGT. J lost 2 bases, V lost 6 bases, and 5 bases had no gene match. CDR3 coding DNA: TGTGCCAGCAGACAGCGGACTAGCGGGGCCTACGAGCAGTACTTC. The encoded protein is CASRQRTSGAYEQYF.

The genes are TRBV20-1 and TRBJ2-2, with TRBD2 identical over 7 bases. Unmatched junction bases numbered 1, after V lost 5 bases and J lost 7 bases. This CDR3 comprises 11 residues. Germline values: CDR1 DFQATT, CDR2 SNEGSKA (reference sequence). CDR3 nucleotides: TGCAGTGCTCGGACTAGCGGGGAGCTGTTTTTT. Translated, it gives CSARTSGELFF.

V gene TRBV29-1 combines with J gene TRBJ2-7, with 8 bases matching TRBD2. The CDR3 has 12 residues. The J segment lost 5 bases and the V segment lost 5 bases, leaving 5 bases of the junction unmatched. Per germline, CDR1 SQVTM and CDR2 ANQGSEA. The CDR3: CSVWTSIHEQYF. In nucleotides, the CDR3 is TGCAGCGTTTGGACTAGCATCCACGAGCAGTACTTC.

The gene calls are TRBV7-6 and TRBJ2-7; TRBD1 is a possible D gene (7 bases). V was shortened by 4 bases and J by 6 bases, with 19 bases between the two germline ends. The CDR3 spans 15 residues. Germline CDR1 is SGHVS and CDR2 is FNYEAQ. The CDR3 sequence is CASSSGGGLRAEQYF. CDR3 DNA: TGTGCCAGCAGCTCAGGAGGGGGCCTGAGGGCCGAGCAGTACTTC.

J is TRBJ2-1 and V is TRBV5-1, with 8 positions matching TRBD1. The J segment lost 1 base and the V segment lost 3 bases, leaving 9 bases of the junction unmatched. The germline CDR1 and CDR2 sequences are SGHRS and YFSETQ. There are 17 residues in the CDR3. CDR3 coding DNA: TGCGCCAGCAGCTGGGGACCCACAGGGGGTTCCTACAATGAGCAGTTCTTC. It is translated as CASSWGPTGGSYNEQFF.

This chain uses TRBV5-4 with TRBJ2-5, with D tentatively TRBD1 or TRBD2 (5 bases each). Trimming removed 2 bases from V and 4 bases from J, with 18 bases in between. Germline values: CDR1 SGHNT, CDR2 YYREEE (reference sequence). The CDR3 is 16 residues long. The CDR3 loop is CASSLGASSGRETQYF. CDR3 DNA sequence: TGTGCCAGCAGCTTAGGGGCTAGCTCGGGTCGAGAGACCCAGTACTTC.

This clone was detected only a few times. The chain carries TRBV25-1 and TRBJ2-7, with D uncertain. This CDR3 has 10 residues. Germline assignment: CDR1 MGHDK and CDR2 SYGVNS. Trimming took 3 bases from V and 5 from J, leaving 2 bases between them. The CDR3 DNA reads TGTGCCAGCAGTGACCACGAGCAGTACTTC. Amino acid sequence: CASSDHEQYF.

The chain recombines TRBV7-9 with TRBJ1-1, with D possibly being TRBD1 (5 bases). The CDR3 is 17 residues long. Trimming shortened V by 9 bases and J by 2 bases, and 25 bases separated the two germline ends. Germline V gene lookup returns CDR1 SEHNR and CDR2 FQNEAQ (reference sequence). The CDR3 reads CASLENGGAGRNTEAFF. The DNA of the CDR3 is TGTGCCAGTTTAGAAAACGGAGGGGCAGGCAGAAACACTGAAGCTTTCTTT.

CDR3 loop: CASSLEKGDEQFF. In DNA form, the CDR3 reads TGTGCCAGCAGCTTAGAGAAAGGGGATGAGCAGTTCTTC. The chain has TRBV7-8 and TRBJ2-1; D possibly corresponds to TRBD1 (5 bases). The germline V and J ends were trimmed by 1 base and 8 bases, with 9 bases remaining between them. This CDR3 spans 13 amino acids. The germline V gene encodes CDR1 SGHVS and CDR2 FQNEAQ.

This chain uses TRBV12-5 with TRBJ2-3, with 8 bases fitting TRBD2. The CDR3 sequence is 17 residues long. The V gene's germline CDR1 is LGHNT and CDR2 FRNRAP. V trimming: 0 bases; J trimming: 0 bases; junction bases outside the gene matches: 5. In DNA, the CDR3 is TGTGCTAGTGGTTTGGTCGGGGCTAGCGGGAGCACAGATACGCAGTATTTT. It specifies CASGLVGASGSTDTQYF.

V and J are TRBV5-5 and TRBJ1-5; D call uncertain. Trimming removed 0 bases at V and 2 bases at J, with 6 bases between. The CDR3 extends over 14 amino acids. Germline CDR1 and CDR2: SGHKS and YYEKEE (reference sequence). The CDR3 region is CASSLGGGNQPQHF. CDR3 DNA: TGTGCCAGCAGCTTGGGGGGTGGCAATCAGCCCCAGCATTTT.

The chain is built from TRBV5-1 and TRBJ2-3, with TRBD2 matching 8 bases. V shed 4 bases and J 2 bases; nucleotides not matched to a gene: 12. Germline V lookup: CDR1 SGHRS, CDR2 YFSETQ. This CDR3 comprises 17 residues. This CDR3 is CASSRRGGRLDTDTQYF. The CDR3 DNA sequence: TGCGCCAGCAGCAGGAGGGGCGGGAGGTTGGACACAGATACGCAGTATTTT.

The J gene is TRBJ2-1, the V gene TRBV12-5; a weak D match, TRBD2 (6 bases). V lost 2 bases and J 7 bases, leaving 15 bases between the germline ends. The length of the CDR3 is 15 residues. CDR1 LGHNT and CDR2 FRNRAP come from the germline V gene. DNA of the CDR3: TGTGCTAGTGGTTTGAACCTCGGGGGTTCTAATGAGCAGTTCTTC. Translation: CASGLNLGGSNEQFF.

The V gene is TRBV6-6, the J gene TRBJ2-6; 8 bases fit TRBD1. J lost 1 base, V lost 6 bases, and 2 bases had no gene match. This CDR3 is built from 15 residues. Germline-derived CDR1 and CDR2 are MNHNY and SVGAGI (reference sequence). CDR3 sequence (DNA): TGTGCCAGCAGCCGGACAGGGTCTGGGGCCAACGTCCTGACTTTC. It translates to CASSRTGSGANVLTF.

V and J are TRBV5-1 and TRBJ2-7; TRBD1 matches at 8 bases. J lost 4 bases, V lost 2 bases, and 8 bases had no gene match. The germline gives CDR1 SGHRS, CDR2 YFSETQ. This CDR3 region has 15 residues. The CDR3 coding sequence is TGCGCCAGCAGCTTTGGACAGGGACGAGGTTACGAGCAGTACTTC. Translated: CASSFGQGRGYEQYF.

This chain joins TRBV2 and TRBJ2-5, with 10 bases fitting TRBD1. From germline, CDR1 is SNHLY and CDR2 FYNNEI. The CDR3 is 15 residues long. Germline trimming cut 7 bases from V and 5 bases from J; bases unmatched to any gene: 10. In DNA, the CDR3 is TGTGCCAGCACTAGACAGGGGGCGACGGGGGAGACCCAGTACTTC. Its translation is CASTRQGATGETQYF.

This chain joins TRBV19 and TRBJ2-7, with TRBD2 matching over 11 bases. Germline-derived CDR1 and CDR2 are LNHDA and SQIVND (reference sequence). V gave up 3 bases and J gave up 4 bases; unmatched junction bases: 11. This CDR3 has 17 residues. The CDR3 nucleotides read TGTGCCAGTAGTATGTCAACTAGCGGGAGCTTCAAATACGAGCAGTACTTC. Translating it yields CASSMSTSGSFKYEQYF.

The chain combines TRBV9 with TRBJ1-2; D is perhaps TRBD1 (5 bases). The V and J ends lost 5 bases and 2 bases respectively, with 19 bases between them. Germline lookup yields CDR1 SGDLS and CDR2 YYNGEE. The CDR3 runs to 16 residues. CDR3 amino acids: CASSSGHPRANYGYTF. The CDR3 DNA reads TGTGCCAGCAGTTCAGGGCACCCAAGAGCGAACTATGGCTACACCTTC.

This chain links TRBV18 with TRBJ1-5; perhaps TRBD1 as D (5 bases). This CDR3 is built from 14 residues. The germline gives CDR1 KGHSH, CDR2 LQKENI. V was pared by 6 bases and J by 2 bases, with 11 bases between. The CDR3 nucleotides are TGTGCCAGCTCTCCTCAGGGAGGCAATCAGCCCCAGCATTTT. It codes for CASSPQGGNQPQHF.

The CDR3 loop is CASSLVGRNTGELFF. CDR3 nucleotides: TGTGCCAGCAGCTTAGTTGGCAGAAACACCGGGGAGCTGTTTTTT. V is TRBV7-2 and J is TRBJ2-2; D remains ambiguous. Trimming removed 1 base at V and 2 bases at J, with 8 bases between. This CDR3 region has 15 residues. Germline V gene sequence: CDR1 SGHTA, CDR2 FQGNSA.